These 7 T cell receptor beta chains came from one sample sequenced in a study of T cell clonality in common variable immunodeficiency. TCRdb keeps only in-frame clones here, not all; method: immunoSEQ multiplex PCR. The data show tens of thousands of clones, none appearing only once, with approximately 3% held by the ten largest. Sequencing used peripheral blood mononuclear cells. Receptors were obtained from a person aged 18 to 70 in good health.

This clone appeared many times. The CDR3 end falls 3 residues outside the read, so it is completed with the germline J gene. The chain joins TRBV19 to TRBJ1-6; 7 bases line up with TRBD1. With V trimmed by 5 bases and J by 7 bases, 11 bases remained unmatched. This CDR3 spans 16 amino acids. Germline V gene data show CDR1 as LNHDA and CDR2 as SQIVND (reference sequence). The part of the CDR3 DNA that was read is TGTGCCAGTAGTGCACAGGGGTCTGGGCCGAATTCACCC. Amino acid sequence: CASSAQGSGPNSP. The entire CDR3 reads CASSAQGSGPNSPLHF.

This clone was observed many times. Read data end 3 residues before the CDR3 end; the end is taken from the germline J gene. This chain joins TRBV10-1 and TRBJ2-5, with TRBD2 identical over 8 bases. Looked up from germline, CDR1 is WNHNN and CDR2 is SYGVQD (reference sequence). V was pared by 3 bases and J by 2 bases, with 5 bases of the junction left unmatched. The CDR3 is made up of 15 amino acids. CDR3 protein: CASSESGGEQETQYF. The covered CDR3 bases are TGCGCCAGCAGTGAAAGCGGGGGAGAACAAGAGACC.

This clone showed up many times. The read falls 3 residues short of the CDR3 end, and the missing part is taken from the germline J gene. The chain uses TRBV7-9 and TRBJ2-2, with 8 positions matching TRBD2. The CDR3 totals 12 residues. CDR1 and CDR2 from the germline V gene are SEHNR and FQNEAQ (reference sequence). Trimming cost V 8 bases and J 6 bases; bases outside gene matches: 2. CDR3 loop: CASAGGAGELFF. The CDR3 bases that were read are TGTGCCAGCGCCGGGGGGGCCGGGGAG.

This clone has at least ten counts. CDR3 DNA, as far as it was read: TGCGCCAGCAGCCAAGTATTGGATACG. This gives the protein CASSQVLDT. In full, the CDR3 reads CASSQVLDTQYF. The chain links TRBV4-1 to TRBJ2-3; no reliable D call. The read terminates 3 residues before the CDR3 end, so the remaining end is supplied by the germline J gene. The V end lost 1 base, the J end lost 6 bases, and 5 bases lay between the germline ends. This CDR3 contains 12 residues. Germline-derived CDR1 and CDR2 are MGHRA and YSYEKL.

The sample holds many counts of this clone. Read coverage stops 3 residues before the CDR3 terminus; the germline J gene supplies the remainder. This chain links TRBV29-1 with TRBJ1-1; D perhaps matches TRBD1 (5 bases). V lost 5 bases, J lost 1 base, and 11 bases lay in between. Germline CDR1 is SQVTM and CDR2 is ANQGSEA. There are 13 residues in the CDR3. Incomplete CDR3 DNA: TGCAGCGTTTCTTCCAGGGCGAACACTGAA. This translates into CSVSSRANTE. The full CDR3 sequence reads CSVSSRANTEAFF.

At least ten counts were recorded for this clone. With the read ending 3 residues before the CDR3 end, the germline J gene is used to fill in that end. This chain links TRBV7-6 with TRBJ2-7; a possible D gene is TRBD1 (5 bases). V was cut by 2 bases and J by 6 bases, with 17 bases left in between. CDR1 is SGHVS and CDR2 is FNYEAQ in the germline V gene. There are 15 residues in the CDR3. CDR3 DNA (partial): TGTGCCAGCAGCTTAATTGGTTCAGCAAGGGGCGAG. Protein sequence: CASSLIGSARGE. In full, the CDR3 is CASSLIGSARGEQYF.

About this clone: Read sequence stops 3 residues before the CDR3 end, and the germline J gene provides the missing end. V usage is TRBV5-5 and J usage is TRBJ2-2, with 11 bases fitting TRBD1. The length of the CDR3 is 15 residues. Per the germline V gene, CDR1 is SGHKS and CDR2 is YYEKEE (reference sequence). CDR3 DNA, as far as it was read: TGTGCCAGCAGCCTGAGGACAGGGGGCGGTTCACCG. Amino acid sequence: CASSLRTGGGSP. The entire CDR3 reads CASSLRTGGGSPLFF.